Listed below are T cell receptor beta chains from one sample, sequenced in a study of cytomegalovirus exposure and HLA in healthy donors. The method was immunoSEQ multiplex PCR; TCRdb's version includes in-frame clones alone and lacks a portion of them. The sample yields some 200,000 clones, roughly 80% seen once. The sequenced sample consisted of PBMCs. Every receptor here comes from a man aged 35 to 55 in good health and CMV-seropositive. The CDR3 runs from the conserved cysteine through the conserved F or W. A D gene is named only where the DNA matches it firmly. Clone size is stated in some rows and not others, as once, few, many or a class when expanded.

TRBJ1-2	TRBV7-8	-	-	CASSLAYSTYGYTF	TGTGCCAGCAGCTTAGCGTACAGCACTTATGGCTACACCTTC
TRBJ2-5	TRBV27	-	TRBD2	CASRRAGGGETQYF	TGTGCCAGCAGAAGGGCGGGGGGAGGGGAGACCCAGTACTTC
TRBJ2-4	TRBV10-3	-	-	CAISRVSQDIQYF	TGTGCCATCAGTCGAGTCAGCCAGGACATTCAGTACTTC
TRBJ1-2	TRBV10-3	-	TRBD1	CAIDPGQGYYGYTF	TGTGCCATCGACCCGGGACAGGGGTACTATGGCTACACCTTC
TRBJ1-1	TRBV29-1	once	-	CSVEEQPNTEAFF	TGCAGCGTTGAAGAACAGCCGAACACTGAAGCTTTCTTT
TRBJ1-2	TRBV5-8	once	-	CASSGQHYGYTF	TGTGCCAGCAGCGGACAGCATTATGGCTACACCTTC
TRBJ2-1	TRBV4-1	-	-	CASSSQGRNNEQFF	TGCGCCAGCAGTTCGCAGGGCAGGAACAATGAGCAGTTCTTC
TRBJ1-3	TRBV18	-	-	CASSPNQIVGNTIYF	TGTGCCAGCTCACCGAACCAGATCGTTGGAAACACCATATATTTT
TRBJ1-2	TRBV5-1	-	-	CASSLAIRVGYGYTF	TGCGCCAGCAGCTTGGCAATCAGGGTGGGCTATGGCTACACCTTC
TRBJ1-1	TRBV5-1	-	TRBD1	CASSRLGGQGTTEAFF	TGCGCCAGCAGCCGCCTGGGAGGACAGGGCACCACTGAAGCTTTCTTT
TRBJ1-1	TRBV29-1	-	TRBD1	CSGMRQGQNTEAFF	TGCAGCGGGATGAGACAGGGGCAGAACACTGAAGCTTTCTTT
TRBJ2-4	TRBV6-5	-	-	CASSYSGNRLNIQYF	TGTGCCAGCAGTTACTCCGGGAACAGATTAAACATTCAGTACTTC
TRBJ2-3	TRBV7-9	few	-	CASLLSDTQYF	TGTGCCAGCCTCTTGTCAGATACGCAGTATTTT
TRBJ1-5	TRBV7-2	-	TRBD1	CASSFYRGGQPQHF	TGTGCCAGCAGCTTTTACAGGGGTGGACAGCCCCAGCATTTT
TRBJ1-1	TRBV29-1	-	TRBD1	CSVEVTGGGYEAFF	TGCAGCGTTGAAGTTACAGGGGGCGGTTATGAAGCTTTCTTT
TRBJ2-7	TRBV30	-	-	CAWTVGGEQYF	TGTGCCTGGACTGTAGGAGGCGAGCAGTACTTC
TRBJ1-1	TRBV7-9	-	-	CASSPAWLGASNTEAFF	TGTGCCAGCAGCCCAGCGTGGCTAGGAGCATCGAACACTGAAGCTTTCTTT
TRBJ2-3	TRBV7-2	-	TRBD2	CASSLVTSGGTDTQYF	TGTGCCAGCAGCTTAGTTACTAGCGGGGGTACAGATACGCAGTATTTT
TRBJ1-2	TRBV11-3	-	-	CASSFPISNYGYTF	TGTGCCAGCAGCTTCCCTATTTCTAACTATGGCTACACCTTC
TRBJ1-5	TRBV15	-	-	CATSRGGGGDQPQHF	TGTGCCACCAGCCGCGGGGGGGGAGGTGATCAGCCCCAGCATTTT
TRBJ1-4	TRBV19	-	-	CASSRGEFDEKLFF	TGTGCCAGTAGTAGAGGAGAATTCGATGAAAAACTGTTTTTT
TRBJ2-7	TRBV7-2	few	TRBD1	CASSATGTGPYEQYF	TGTGCCAGCAGCGCAACCGGGACAGGGCCCTACGAGCAGTACTTC
TRBJ1-4	TRBV7-9	-	TRBD1	CSSSAGGEKLFF	TGTTCCAGCAGCGCAGGGGGGGAAAAACTGTTTTTT
TRBJ1-5	TRBV4-3	-	TRBD1	CASSQEAGGGYQPQHF	TGCGCCAGCAGCCAAGAGGCAGGGGGCGGTTATCAGCCCCAGCATTTT
TRBJ1-5	TRBV29-1	-	TRBD1	CSVEEGGNQPQHF	TGCAGCGTTGAAGAAGGGGGCAACCAGCCCCAGCATTTT
TRBJ2-1	TRBV7-2	once	-	CASSSSTGSSYNEQFF	TGTGCCAGCAGCTCCTCGACTGGGAGCTCCTACAATGAGCAGTTCTTC
TRBJ1-2	TRBV13	-	TRBD1	CASRQQGSYGYTF	TGTGCCAGCAGACAACAGGGGAGCTATGGCTACACCTTC
TRBJ2-3	TRBV9	-	-	CASSAEGTDTQYF	TGTGCCAGCAGCGCCGAGGGAACAGATACGCAGTATTTT